The 19 T cell receptor beta chains below were found in one sample sequenced in a study of shared clonotypes between healthy human individuals. Naive-designated CD8 cells lacked CD45RO, were positively enriched for CCR7, and omitted terminally differentiated effector memory CD45RA+ cells. TCRdb keeps only in-frame clones here, not all; method: immunoSEQ multiplex PCR. The repertoire has around 2,000,000 clones, 85% to 95% of them found once; the top ten carry around 1.2%. Sequencing used naive CD8+ T cells sorted from blood. All receptors derive from a man aged 18 to 30 in good health.

The chain links TRBV5-6 to TRBJ2-2; D may be TRBD2 (5 bases). CDR3 length: 14 residues. In germline, CDR1 is SGHDT, CDR2 YYEEEE. V lost 2 bases to trimming and J lost 6 bases, with 11 bases between them. Here the CDR3 DNA reads TGTGCCAGCAGCTTTCTTACTAGTCCCGGGGAGCTGTTTTTT. It codes for CASSFLTSPGELFF.

The chain carries TRBV27 and TRBJ2-1; 8 nucleotides agree with TRBD2. The CDR3 runs 16 residues. Germline V gives CDR1 MNHEY, CDR2 SMNVEV (reference sequence). The ends lost 5 bases at V and 5 bases at J; junction bases unmatched: 11. The CDR3 region is CASSPAIQTSDNEQFF. CDR3 coding DNA: TGTGCCAGCAGTCCAGCGATCCAGACTAGCGACAATGAGCAGTTCTTC.

The V call is TRBV7-9, the J call TRBJ1-4, with D possibly matching TRBD1 (6 bases). From germline, CDR1 is SEHNR and CDR2 FQNEAQ (reference sequence). V was cut by 8 bases and J by 8 bases, with 9 bases left in between. This CDR3 comprises 11 residues. The CDR3 reads CASEGEEKLFF. The CDR3 nucleotides are TGTGCCAGCGAGGGGGAGGAAAAACTGTTTTTT. The variable domain in full, with the rest retrieved from reference TRBV7-9 and TRBJ1-4, is DTGVSQNPRHKITKRGQNVTFRCDPISEHNRLYWYRQTLGQGPEFLTYFQNEAQLEKSRLLSDRFSAERPKGSFSTLEIQRTEQGDSAMYLCASEGEEKLFFGSGTQLSVL.

The chain employs TRBV2 and TRBJ2-7; D not certain. With 4 bases removed from V and 3 bases from J, the gap between germline ends came to 7 bases. The CDR3 loop spans 12 amino acids. Germline assignment: CDR1 SNHLY and CDR2 FYNNEI. CDR3 loop: CASSVSSYEQYF. In DNA, the CDR3 is TGTGCCAGCAGTGTGAGCAGCTACGAGCAGTACTTC.

The chain combines TRBV27 with TRBJ2-7, with D maybe TRBD2 (7 bases). Trimming took 2 bases from V and 4 from J, leaving 15 bases between them. This CDR3 spans 15 amino acids. Germline-derived CDR1 and CDR2 are MNHEY and SMNVEV (reference sequence). The CDR3 nucleotides are TGTGCCAGCAGTTTACTACGGGGGGCTATTTACGAGCAGTACTTC. Translated: CASSLLRGAIYEQYF.

Concerning this clone itself: This sample also contains other DNA sequences that code for the same CDR3. The chain is built from TRBV6-5 and TRBJ2-2; D unresolved. CDR1 and CDR2 (germline): MNHEY, SVGAGI. Trimming removed 2 bases at V and 3 bases at J, with 7 bases between. The CDR3 extends over 14 amino acids. In DNA form, the CDR3 reads TGTGCCAGCAGTTACGGCCAGCACACCGGGGAGCTGTTTTTT. The encoded protein is CASSYGQHTGELFF.

The chain links TRBV7-9 to TRBJ2-2; 7 positions agree with TRBD2. Germline V CDR1 and CDR2: SEHNR, FQNEAQ (reference sequence). J gave up 6 bases and V 3 bases, and 7 bases lay outside the gene matches. This CDR3 spans 15 amino acids. The CDR3: CASSFTLTSPGELFF. CDR3 in DNA: TGTGCCAGCAGCTTTACACTGACTAGCCCCGGGGAGCTGTTTTTT.

The sample holds one count of this clone. CDR3 region: CASSAMTGGNQPQHF. The CDR3 coding sequence is TGTGCCAGCAGCGCGATGACAGGGGGCAATCAGCCCCAGCATTTT. This chain uses TRBV5-6 with TRBJ1-5, with 8 bases identical to TRBD1. This CDR3 is built from 15 residues. Germline CDR1 SGHDT, CDR2 YYEEEE. V was clipped by 4 bases and J by 2 bases; unmatched bases: 5.

V and J are TRBV6-5 and TRBJ1-1; D gene uncertain. The CDR3 is made up of 14 amino acids. The V end lost 3 bases, the J end lost 0 bases, and 8 bases lay between the germline ends. Germline V gene data show CDR1 as MNHEY and CDR2 as SVGAGI. CDR3 residues: CASSYLDLNTEAFF. The CDR3 bases are TGTGCCAGCAGTTATCTCGACCTGAACACTGAAGCTTTCTTT.

The gene calls are TRBV19 and TRBJ1-1; no definite D call. CDR1 and CDR2 from the germline V gene are LNHDA and SQIVND (reference sequence). The V and J ends lost 0 bases and 4 bases respectively, with 12 bases between them. The CDR3 totals 15 residues. The CDR3 protein is CASSIDLELGTEAFF. The CDR3 DNA reads TGTGCCAGTAGTATAGATTTGGAGTTGGGCACTGAAGCTTTCTTT.

The rearrangement uses TRBV27 and TRBJ2-1, with D perhaps being TRBD1 or TRBD2 (5 bases each). This CDR3 is built from 15 residues. V was pared by 2 bases and J by 9 bases, with 17 bases between. CDR1 is MNHEY and CDR2 is SMNVEV in the germline V gene (reference sequence). As DNA, the CDR3 is TGTGCCAGCAGTTTAAACCCCGGACTGGGGCTTGAGCAGTTCTTC. It is translated as CASSLNPGLGLEQFF.

The rearrangement links TRBV29-1 to TRBJ2-7; 8 nucleotides line up with TRBD1. Germline loops: CDR1 SQVTM, CDR2 ANQGSEA. The V and J ends lost 0 bases and 11 bases, in that order; junction bases with no gene match: 15. The CDR3 contains 15 residues. The CDR3 protein is CSVEDLSDRGNIKYF. CDR3 in DNA: TGCAGCGTTGAAGATCTGTCTGACAGGGGAAATATTAAGTACTTC.

The chain combines TRBV4-1 with TRBJ2-5; 8 bases are a match to TRBD2. V gave up 0 bases and J gave up 5 bases; unmatched junction bases: 11. This CDR3 spans 17 amino acids. In germline, CDR1 is MGHRA, CDR2 YSYEKL. The CDR3 sequence is CASSQDRGAGDWETQYF. Here the CDR3 DNA reads TGCGCCAGCAGCCAAGATCGAGGAGCGGGGGATTGGGAGACCCAGTACTTC.

This sequence joins TRBV4-1 and TRBJ2-7; TRBD1 aligns across 9 bases. CDR1 is MGHRA, CDR2 YSYEKL, per germline. V lost 3 bases, J lost 3 bases, and 9 bases stayed unmatched. CDR3 length equals 16 residues. The CDR3 DNA is TGCGCCAGCAGCCAGGTAGGACAGGGGTCAGACTACGAGCAGTACTTC. Translated, it gives CASSQVGQGSDYEQYF.

This clone has just one count. The chain recombines TRBV6-5 with TRBJ1-1; D unclear. Trimming pared 2 bases from V and 3 bases from J, leaving 7 bases between. The CDR3 spans 13 residues. Per the germline V gene, CDR1 is MNHEY and CDR2 is SVGAGI. CDR3 DNA: TGTGCCAGCAGTTACGGGATAGACACTGAAGCTTTCTTT. Its protein product is CASSYGIDTEAFF.

This chain joins TRBV9 and TRBJ2-7, with D hard to call. The CDR3 extends over 14 amino acids. Trimming pared 0 bases from V and 7 bases from J, leaving 14 bases between. Germline V gives CDR1 SGDLS, CDR2 YYNGEE. CDR3 region: CASSVASESLEQYF. In DNA, the CDR3 is TGTGCCAGCAGCGTAGCTTCCGAGTCTCTAGAGCAGTACTTC.

The chain couples TRBV4-1 to TRBJ1-1; TRBD1 matches at 7 bases. From germline, CDR1 is MGHRA and CDR2 YSYEKL. The CDR3 is made up of 16 amino acids. The ends lost 4 bases at V and 1 base at J; junction bases unmatched: 9. CDR3 protein: CASSPREGAPNTEAFF. CDR3 DNA: TGCGCCAGCAGCCCCCGGGAGGGGGCACCGAACACTGAAGCTTTCTTT.

The genes are TRBV6-5 and TRBJ2-3; no definite D call. The CDR3 is made up of 15 amino acids. Per the germline V gene, CDR1 is MNHEY and CDR2 is SVGAGI. Trimming left V 4 bases short and J 0 bases short, with 11 bases between. CDR3 sequence: CASSFDISSTDTQYF. In DNA, the CDR3 is TGTGCCAGCAGTTTTGACATATCTAGCACAGATACGCAGTATTTT.

This chain connects TRBV6-5 to TRBJ1-1; maybe TRBD1 (5 bases). Trimming shortened V by 2 bases and J by 1 base, and 14 bases separated the two germline ends. This CDR3 comprises 16 residues. The germline V gene encodes CDR1 MNHEY and CDR2 SVGAGI. The CDR3 protein is CASSYVWGVGNTEAFF. The CDR3 nucleotides are TGTGCCAGCAGTTACGTTTGGGGCGTAGGGAACACTGAAGCTTTCTTT.